A single T cell receptor beta chain is shown here with its context. This clone occurred a few times. The clone's antigen remains unknown. No base quality values were provided; no much bigger clone lies one nucleotide off. Cut back by 6 bases and 4 bases, the V and J ends lie 19 bases apart. For CDR1 and CDR2, the germline V gene lists SGHAT and FQNNGV. Measured from the cysteine to the phenylalanine, the CDR3 is 17 residues long. The retained sequence is limited to the CDR3, 51 bases, with the frame set at the first base. This entry belongs to a study of beta chain features in type 1 diabetes (dated by TCRdb to the late 2010s). Context from the whole study: Mean age, gender distribution, total cell number and subset yield did not differ between patients and healthy donors. A total of 85 million to 110 million sorted cells were examined across all samples, and RNA yield correlated strongly with the number of cells per subset. The study compared the TCRB repertoires of sorted circulating CD4+ T cell subsets in recently diagnosed type 1 diabetes patients with those in matched healthy donors. Naive and central memory subsets were obtained from all 30 or so donors, but regulatory and stem cell-like memory subsets were isolated from only 8 patients and about eight healthy donors. The paper's findings and limits, for the study overall: Sequencing cDNA rather than genomic DNA could over-represent highly expressing activated cells, although activation and CD3 levels did not differ between groups. Type 1 diabetes patients showed a moderate but significant shortening of TCRB CDR3 length in all four CD4+ subsets. Because small numbers of individuals were included in the HLA sub-analyses, any influence of HLA type on TCRB rearrangement was left unresolved. Naive, central memory and regulatory TCRB repertoires appeared to be more alike among patients than among healthy donors. At VDJ recombination sites, patients with type 1 diabetes made fewer insertions and deleted more nucleotides, a pattern implying thymic rearrangement abnormalities. PCR might favor shorter templates, but patient and control samples were amplified and corrected together, so any skew would affect both groups equally.

The entire isolated RNA was reverse transcribed using the High Capacity cDNA Reverse Transcription Kit, and thus expressed TCRB transcripts were sequenced. Deep immunoSEQ sequencing was performed on naive, central memory and regulatory T cell samples, with an average of roughly 3.5 million total reads per sample. Sorted cells were lysed in RLT buffer, and RNA was extracted using DNase-treated RNeasy Micro or Mini kits according to cell number. To prevent cross-contamination, every cell subset was processed on its own, while patient and healthy donor samples were processed together. The immunoSEQ multiplex PCR was used to amplify TCRB sequences from cDNA, yielding 87-bp fragments that span the CDR3 region. Sequencing of the amplicons was performed on the Illumina HiSeq platform. Processing in the source paper ran as follows. PCR bias was corrected computationally using synthetic template baselines, and reads within Hamming distance 2 were collapsed, with unmergeable singletons discarded. Reads were aligned against IMGT to assign V, D and J genes, CDR3 length and insertions or deletions at six rearrangement sites. Within each subset, clonotype counts were normalized to sorted cell number, after which true diversity and Gini coefficients were computed with the tcR R package. The overlap coefficient, calculated on TCRB nucleotide sequences, was used to quantify repertoire sharing. Out-of-frame TCRB sequences from naive cells were analyzed as a proxy for the pre-selection repertoire. This is the immuneACCESS table as TCRdb keeps it, with only in-frame sequences that have V and J called. A part of the clones is gone; compared with another copy, unresolved V genes explain less than half, and the rest is unexplained. Clone size and the V and J calls come from that table; the DNA yielded D and trimming. Here the sample has a few hundred thousand clones; around 14% occur a single time. Jointly, the top ten make up about 0.02% of the sample.

Each donor gave one peripheral blood draw, around 100 mL on average, collected into heparinised tubes. A BD FACSAria II was used to sort naive, central memory, regulatory and stem cell-like memory CD4+ T cells with a panel that included CD45RO, CCR7, CD25, CD127, CD95 and CD27. Every sorted population had a purity above 95%. PBMCs were separated immediately by Lymphoprep density gradient centrifugation and were stained directly, without being cultured. Samples were stained and sorted in pairs, with one healthy donor and one patient per experiment, so that batch effects were minimized. The sample taken for sequencing was naive CD4+ T cells from blood. The meaning of the sample's cell subset or site label: true naive CD4+ T cells. The origin of this receptor is a man aged 25 to 40 with type 1 diabetes. The chain employs TRBV11-2 and TRBJ2-6; the D gene is possibly TRBD2, with 7 bases matching. This receptor carries the CDR3 CASRRPGGSKGANVLTF. The DNA is TGTGCCAGCAGGCGCCCGGGGGGCTCGAAAGGGGCCAACGTCCTGACTTTC.